This T cell receptor (beta chain) was sequenced for a study of blood T cell repertoires in COVID-19. About the study: Sites in the United States, Italy and Spain provided acute and convalescent COVID-19 samples. T cells, B-cell-depleted T cells, or PBMCs provided the cDNA or gDNA that served as material.

In the original workflow: Cell counts per sample came from amplifying reference gene primers. TCRdb's table, derived via immunoSEQ multiplex PCR, lists solely in-frame clones and lacks some. The D gene and trimming were derived from the DNA, and the V and J assignments and clone size from that table. The data hold 250,000 or so clones, with roughly 90% observed a single time. Losses at the gene ends were 6 bases for V and 2 bases for J; bases not matched to a gene: 1. The CDR3 is 12 residues long. The germline V gene encodes CDR1 MDHEN and CDR2 SYDVKM. The count of this clone is one. This sample also contains other DNA sequences that code for the same CDR3.

The clonotype originates from a woman in her sixties or seventies with acute or convalescent COVID-19. This chain joins TRBV28 and TRBJ2-7, with 7 bases fitting TRBD1. The sample was peripheral blood. In DNA, the CDR3 is TGTGCCAGCAGACAGGGGACCTACGAGCAGTACTTC. Its protein product is CASRQGTYEQYF.